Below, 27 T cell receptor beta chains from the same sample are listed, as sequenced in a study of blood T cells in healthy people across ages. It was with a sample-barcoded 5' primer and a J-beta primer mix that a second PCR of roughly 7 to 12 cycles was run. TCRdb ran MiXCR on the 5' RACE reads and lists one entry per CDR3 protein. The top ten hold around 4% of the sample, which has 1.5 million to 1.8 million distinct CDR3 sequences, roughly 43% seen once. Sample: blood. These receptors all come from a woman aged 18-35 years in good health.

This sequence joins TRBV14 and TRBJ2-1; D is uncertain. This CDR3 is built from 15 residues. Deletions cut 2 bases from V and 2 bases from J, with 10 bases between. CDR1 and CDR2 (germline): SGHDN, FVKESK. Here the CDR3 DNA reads TGTGCCAGCAGCCAATTTTCCAGAACCTACAATGAGCAGTTCTTC. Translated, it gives CASSQFSRTYNEQFF.

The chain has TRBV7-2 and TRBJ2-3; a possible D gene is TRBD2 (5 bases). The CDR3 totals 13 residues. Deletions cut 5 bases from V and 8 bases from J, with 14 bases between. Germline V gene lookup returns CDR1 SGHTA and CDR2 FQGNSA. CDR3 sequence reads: CASSPADFGTQYF. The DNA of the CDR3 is TGTGCCAGCAGCCCCGCGGACTTTGGTACGCAGTATTTT.

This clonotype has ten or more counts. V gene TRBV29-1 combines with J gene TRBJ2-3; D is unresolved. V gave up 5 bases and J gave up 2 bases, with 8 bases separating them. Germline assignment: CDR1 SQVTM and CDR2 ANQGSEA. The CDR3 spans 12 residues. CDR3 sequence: CSVLRDTDTQYF. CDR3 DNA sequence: TGCAGCGTTCTTCGCGACACAGATACGCAGTATTTT.

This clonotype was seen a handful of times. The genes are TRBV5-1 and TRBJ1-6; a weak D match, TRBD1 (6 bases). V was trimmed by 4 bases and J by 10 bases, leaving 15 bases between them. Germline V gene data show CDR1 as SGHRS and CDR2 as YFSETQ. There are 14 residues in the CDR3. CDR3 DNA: TGCGCCAGCAGCAAGCAGGGGCTGCGGTCACCCCTCCACTTT. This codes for CASSKQGLRSPLHF.

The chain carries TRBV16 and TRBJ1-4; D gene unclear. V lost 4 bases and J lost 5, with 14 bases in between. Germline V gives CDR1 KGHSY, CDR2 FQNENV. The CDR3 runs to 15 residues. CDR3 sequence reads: CASSPHSRGNEKLFF. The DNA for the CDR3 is TGTGCCAGCAGCCCGCACTCCAGAGGGAATGAAAAACTGTTTTTT. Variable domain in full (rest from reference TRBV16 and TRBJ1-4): GEEVAQTPKHLVRGEGQKAKLYCAPIKGHSYVFWYQQVLKNEFKFLISFQNENVFDETGMPKERFSAKCLPNSPCSLEIQATKLEDSAVYFCASSPHSRGNEKLFFGSGTQLSVL.

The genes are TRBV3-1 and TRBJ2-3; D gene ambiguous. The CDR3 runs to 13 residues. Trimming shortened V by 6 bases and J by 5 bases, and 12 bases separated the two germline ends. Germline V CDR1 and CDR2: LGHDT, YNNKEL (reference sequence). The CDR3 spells CASRGQVGDTQYF. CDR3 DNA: TGTGCCAGCAGAGGCCAGGTCGGAGATACGCAGTATTTT.

CDR3 DNA: TGTGCCAGCAGTCCGGAACGGGGCCCCTACGAGCAGTACTTC. This translates into CASSPERGPYEQYF. The chain has TRBV27 and TRBJ2-7; D might be TRBD1 or TRBD2, each matching 5 bases. Between the trimmed V and J ends, which lost 5 bases and 2 bases, there was a span of 13 bases. CDR3 length equals 14 residues. CDR1 MNHEY and CDR2 SMNVEV come from the germline V gene (reference sequence).

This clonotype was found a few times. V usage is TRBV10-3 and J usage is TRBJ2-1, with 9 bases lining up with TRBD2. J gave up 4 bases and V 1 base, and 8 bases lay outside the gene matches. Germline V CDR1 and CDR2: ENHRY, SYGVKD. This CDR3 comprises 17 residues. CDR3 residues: CAISEWAGGPRYNEQFF. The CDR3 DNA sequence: TGTGCCATCAGTGAGTGGGCGGGAGGGCCAAGATACAATGAGCAGTTCTTC.

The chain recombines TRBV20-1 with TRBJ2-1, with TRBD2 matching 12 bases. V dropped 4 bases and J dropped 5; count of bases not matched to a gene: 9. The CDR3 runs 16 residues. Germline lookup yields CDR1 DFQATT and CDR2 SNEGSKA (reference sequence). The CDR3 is CSAIYGTSGYHNEQFF. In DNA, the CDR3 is TGCAGTGCTATCTATGGGACTAGCGGGTACCACAATGAGCAGTTCTTC.

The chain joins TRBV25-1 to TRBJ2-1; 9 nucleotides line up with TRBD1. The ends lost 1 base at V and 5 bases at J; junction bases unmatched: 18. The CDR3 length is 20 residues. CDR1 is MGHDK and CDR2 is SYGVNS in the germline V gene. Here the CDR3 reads CASSESIPGTGSPSHNEQFF. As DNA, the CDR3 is TGTGCCAGCAGTGAATCTATACCTGGGACAGGGTCCCCAAGTCACAATGAGCAGTTCTTC.

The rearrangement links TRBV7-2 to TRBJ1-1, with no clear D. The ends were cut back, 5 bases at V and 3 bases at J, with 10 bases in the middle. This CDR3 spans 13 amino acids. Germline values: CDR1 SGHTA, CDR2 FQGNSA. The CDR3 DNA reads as TGTGCCAGCAGCCCCCGCCCGGACACTGAAGCTTTCTTT. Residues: CASSPRPDTEAFF.

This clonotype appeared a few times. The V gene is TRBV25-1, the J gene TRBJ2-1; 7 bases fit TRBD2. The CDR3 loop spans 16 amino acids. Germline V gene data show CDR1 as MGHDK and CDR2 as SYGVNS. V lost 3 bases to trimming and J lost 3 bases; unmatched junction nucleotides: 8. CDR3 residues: CASSDIKPSGYNEQFF. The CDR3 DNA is TGTGCCAGCAGTGACATTAAGCCTAGCGGCTACAATGAGCAGTTCTTC.

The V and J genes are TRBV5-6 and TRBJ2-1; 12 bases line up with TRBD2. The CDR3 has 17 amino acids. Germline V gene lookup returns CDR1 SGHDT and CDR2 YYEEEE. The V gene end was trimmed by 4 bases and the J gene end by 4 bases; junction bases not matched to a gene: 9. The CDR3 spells CASSPLRLAGEYNEQFF. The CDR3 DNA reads TGTGCCAGCAGCCCACTAAGACTAGCGGGAGAATACAATGAGCAGTTCTTC.

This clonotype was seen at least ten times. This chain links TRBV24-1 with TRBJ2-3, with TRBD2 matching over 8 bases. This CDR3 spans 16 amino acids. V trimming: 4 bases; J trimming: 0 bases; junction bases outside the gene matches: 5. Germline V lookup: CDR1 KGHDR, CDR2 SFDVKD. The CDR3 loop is CATSDQRTSSTDTQYF. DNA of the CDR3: TGTGCCACCAGTGACCAAAGGACTAGCAGCACAGATACGCAGTATTTT.

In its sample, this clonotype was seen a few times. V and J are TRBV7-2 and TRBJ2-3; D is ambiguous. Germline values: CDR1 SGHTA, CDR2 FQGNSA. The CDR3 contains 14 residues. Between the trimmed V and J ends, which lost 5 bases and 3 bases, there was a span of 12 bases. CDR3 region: CASSRAETTDTQYF. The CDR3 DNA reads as TGTGCCAGCAGCAGGGCGGAGACTACAGATACGCAGTATTTT.

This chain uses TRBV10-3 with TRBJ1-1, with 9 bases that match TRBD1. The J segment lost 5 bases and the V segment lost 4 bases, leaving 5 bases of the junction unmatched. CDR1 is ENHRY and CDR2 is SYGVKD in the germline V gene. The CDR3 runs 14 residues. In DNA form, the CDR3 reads TGTGCCATCAGTGCGGTGACAGGGGGAACTGAAGCTTTCTTT. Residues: CAISAVTGGTEAFF.

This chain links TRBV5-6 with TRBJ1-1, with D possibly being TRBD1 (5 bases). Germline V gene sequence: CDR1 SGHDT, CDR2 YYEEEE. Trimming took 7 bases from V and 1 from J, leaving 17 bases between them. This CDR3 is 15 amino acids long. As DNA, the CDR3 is TGTGCCAGCGGCGACAGAGGCAGGTCGAACACTGAAGCTTTCTTT. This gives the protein CASGDRGRSNTEAFF. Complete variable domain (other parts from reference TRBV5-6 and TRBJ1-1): DAGVTQSPTHLIKTRGQQVTLRCSPKSGHDTVSWYQQALGQGPQFIFQYYEEEERQRGNFPDRFSGHQFPNYSSELNVNALLLGDSALYLCASGDRGRSNTEAFFGQGTRLTVV.

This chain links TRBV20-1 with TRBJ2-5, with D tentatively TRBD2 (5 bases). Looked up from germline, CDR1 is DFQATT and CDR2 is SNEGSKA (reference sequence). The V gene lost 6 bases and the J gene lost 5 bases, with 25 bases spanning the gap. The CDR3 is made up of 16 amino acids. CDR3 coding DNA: TGCAGTGCACACCGTCCCTGGGAGCCGGCTTTGGAGACCCAGTACTTC. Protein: CSAHRPWEPALETQYF.

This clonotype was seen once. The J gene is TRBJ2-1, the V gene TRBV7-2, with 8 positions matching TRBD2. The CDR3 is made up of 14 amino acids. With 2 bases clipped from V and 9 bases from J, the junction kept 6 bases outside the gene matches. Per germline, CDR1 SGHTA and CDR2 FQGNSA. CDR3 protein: CASSLTAGVSEQFF. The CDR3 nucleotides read TGTGCCAGCAGCTTAACAGCGGGAGTAAGTGAGCAGTTCTTC.

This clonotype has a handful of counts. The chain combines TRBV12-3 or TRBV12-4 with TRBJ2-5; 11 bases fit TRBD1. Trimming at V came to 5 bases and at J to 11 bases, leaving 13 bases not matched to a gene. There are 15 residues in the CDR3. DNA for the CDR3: TGTGCCAGCAGTGTGGACAGGGGGCTTTACAATGAGCAGTACTTC. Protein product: CASSVDRGLYNEQYF.

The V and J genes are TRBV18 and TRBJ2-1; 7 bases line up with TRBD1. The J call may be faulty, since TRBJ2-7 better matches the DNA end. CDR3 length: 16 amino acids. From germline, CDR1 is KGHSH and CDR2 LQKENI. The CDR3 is CASSPETGFSYNEQYF. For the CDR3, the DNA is TGTGCCAGCTCACCCGAGACAGGGTTCTCCTACAATGAGCAGTACTTC.

The CDR3 DNA follows: TGCGCCAGCAGCTTTGCATCCCAAGAGACCCAGTACTTC. It translates to CASSFASQETQYF. The chain couples TRBV5-1 to TRBJ2-5; D is unresolved. V shed 2 bases and J shed 1 base, with 6 bases lying between them. This CDR3 contains 13 residues. Germline CDR1 SGHRS, CDR2 YFSETQ.

The CDR3 nucleotides read TGTGCCAGCAGTTTTGAAGGGGGCGATAATGAAAAACTGTTTTTT. This codes for CASSFEGGDNEKLFF. The chain combines TRBV12-3 or TRBV12-4 with TRBJ1-4; 7 nucleotides agree with TRBD1. The CDR3 sequence is 15 residues long. After removal of 3 bases from V and 4 bases from J, the junction contained 5 bases not matched to a gene.

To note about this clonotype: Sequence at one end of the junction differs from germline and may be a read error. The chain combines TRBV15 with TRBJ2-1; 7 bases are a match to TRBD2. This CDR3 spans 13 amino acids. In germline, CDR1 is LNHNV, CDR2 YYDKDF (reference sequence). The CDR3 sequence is CATCRSSGGEQFF. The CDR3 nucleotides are TGTGCCACCTGCAGGTCCTCGGGGGGTGAGCAGTTCTTC.

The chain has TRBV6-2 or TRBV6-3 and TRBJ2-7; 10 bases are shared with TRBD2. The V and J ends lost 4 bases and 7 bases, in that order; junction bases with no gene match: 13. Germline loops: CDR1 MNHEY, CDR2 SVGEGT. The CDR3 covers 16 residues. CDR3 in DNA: TGTGCCAGCAGTTCGGATTGGCTAGCGGGAGTAAATGAGCAGTACTTC. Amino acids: CASSSDWLAGVNEQYF.

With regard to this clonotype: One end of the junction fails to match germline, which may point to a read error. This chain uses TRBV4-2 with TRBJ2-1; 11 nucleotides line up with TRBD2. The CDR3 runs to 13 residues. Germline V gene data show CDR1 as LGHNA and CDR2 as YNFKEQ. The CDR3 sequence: CVSRTSGSNEQFF. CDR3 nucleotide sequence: TGTGTCAGCAGAACTAGCGGGAGCAATGAGCAGTTCTTC.

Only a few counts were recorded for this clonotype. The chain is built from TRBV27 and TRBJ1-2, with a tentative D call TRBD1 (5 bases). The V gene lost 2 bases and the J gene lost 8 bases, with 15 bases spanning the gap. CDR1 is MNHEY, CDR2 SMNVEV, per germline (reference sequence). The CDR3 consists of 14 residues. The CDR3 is CASSLGYGQDGYTF. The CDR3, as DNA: TGTGCCAGCAGTTTAGGTTATGGACAAGACGGCTACACCTTC.